A single sample is the source of the 3 T cell receptor beta chains below, sequenced in a study of T cell responses to AZD1222 COVID-19 vaccine. Generated by immunoSEQ multiplex PCR, the TCRdb table keeps only in-frame clones and is missing some. The sample has around 140,000 clones, roughly 87% seen once. This sample comprised peripheral blood, obtained on day 0 of AZD1222 vaccination. The source is an adult in good health.

This clone has just one count. The V call is TRBV7-2, the J call TRBJ2-6; D is possibly TRBD1 or TRBD2 (5 bases each). Germline lookup yields CDR1 SGHTA and CDR2 FQGNSA. V lost 0 bases to trimming and J lost 4 bases, with 16 bases between them. The CDR3 extends over 18 amino acids. In DNA, the CDR3 is TGTGCCAGCAGCTTAGCGTCCTGGGGGTCGAAAGGGGCCAACGTCCTGACTTTC. Protein product: CASSLASWGSKGANVLTF. Supplemented by reference TRBV7-2 and TRBJ2-6, the full variable domain reads GAGVSQSPSNKVTEKGKDVELRCDPISGHTALYWYRQSLGQGLEFLIYFQGNSAPDKSGLPSDRFSAERTGGSVSTLTIQRTQQEDSAVYLCASSLASWGSKGANVLTFGAGSRLTVL.

This clone was counted between two and nine times. For the CDR3, the DNA is TGTGCCAGCAGTTTATTGGGTGAGGTCTACGAGCAGTACTTC. Translating gives CASSLLGEVYEQYF. V usage is TRBV28 and J usage is TRBJ2-7; no firm D call. Trimming pared 1 base from V and 3 bases from J, leaving 10 bases between. Germline V gives CDR1 MDHEN, CDR2 SYDVKM. The CDR3 spans 14 residues.

In its sample, this clone was seen once. The rearrangement joins TRBV5-1 to TRBJ2-3, with 8 bases aligning to TRBD2. This CDR3 contains 14 residues. Trimming took 2 bases from V and 6 from J; bases not matched to a gene: 5. Germline-derived CDR1 and CDR2 are SGHRS and YFSETQ. CDR3 protein: CASSFRAGVDTQYF. CDR3 nucleotides: TGCGCCAGCAGCTTTAGAGCGGGAGTGGATACGCAGTATTTT.